Included here is one TCR beta chain sequence, with context. Its target antigen remains unknown. One base away there is no much larger clone; base qualities are not given. Full-length TCR variable regions were amplified by 5' RACE PCR with constant-region reverse primers, followed by semi-nested PCR with Nested Universal Primer A. Using the ReliaPrep RNA Cell Miniprep System, total RNA was extracted, and the SMARTer RACE 5'/3' Kit was then used to reverse transcribe the RNA into 5'RACE-ready cDNA. Multiplex adaptors were used to barcode full-length TCR alpha and beta libraries, and the barcoded libraries were sequenced on an Illumina MiSeq. On the study's bioinformatics: For each of nine subset-tissue groups, sequencing data from the five patients were pooled, and the groups were then compared using unsupervised clustering of TCR gene usage. The Morisita-Horn index was used to calculate repertoire similarity, with shared sequences weighted by how much each contributed to each repertoire. TCRdb reanalyzed the raw reads on its own, using fastp at Q25 for trimming and MiXCR for clone calling, and kept in-frame beta chains. For every CDR3 protein sequence, its rows merge into one entry that carries the most common genes and DNA. None of the V and J calls come from the authors' own analysis; TCRdb made them. This sample holds around 29,000 distinct CDR3 sequences; approximately 30% were observed only once. 3.5% to 4% of the sample lies in the top ten.

These data are taken from a study (dated by TCRdb to about 2015). Notes on the research overall: The study set out to test whether tumor-infiltrating Tregs in breast cancer get recruited from blood Tregs or are instead converted in situ from other CD4+ T cell subsets. Results the study describes overall, beyond this receptor: The TCR gene usage of tumor memory CD4+ T cells clustered together with blood and lymph node memory CD4+ cells and with lymph node naive CD4+ cells. Rather than covering whole repertoires, validation in the larger cohort was restricted to a single TCR beta V-J rearrangement. The TCR alpha and beta sequences of tumor-infiltrating Tregs showed the greatest overlap with tumor naive CD4+ T cells, followed by blood naive CD4+ T cells.

Based on the germline V gene, the CDR1 and CDR2 sequences are LGHNA and YNFKEQ. Relative to germline, V is 0 bases shorter and J is 3 bases shorter, with 9 bases between their ends. The CDR3 numbers 15 residues from cysteine through phenylalanine. The read is trimmed to its CDR3 DNA, 45 bases read in frame from base 1. The Miltenyi Naive CD4+ T Cell Isolation kit was used to purify naive CD4+ T cells, and CD25 microbeads were used to remove Tregs. Tregs, naive and memory CD4+ T cells from tumor, blood and ipsilateral draining lymph nodes of a few breast cancer patients underwent full-length TCR alpha and beta sequencing. Tumor tissue and lymph nodes obtained from ipsilateral axillary dissection were perfused with PBS, minced and then digested with collagenase I and hyaluronidase. Mononuclear cells from lymph nodes or approximately 46 ml of peripheral blood were isolated by Ficoll density gradient centrifugation. A purity exceeding 90% was confirmed by FACS for the sorted cell populations.

This clonotype originated in a female donor with breast cancer. The source material was naive CD4+ T cells sorted from a lymph node. According to the study, the label for this sample's cell subset or site signals: naive CD4+ T cells, CD4+CD45RA+CD25-. The V and J segments used are TRBV4-2 and TRBJ1-3, and the D gene may be TRBD1, 6 bases matching. Here is the DNA: TGTGCCAGCAGCCAAGATAAGGGGGTTGGAAACACCATATATTTT. This translates into CASSQDKGVGNTIYF.